The TCR beta chain under discussion was sequenced for a study of cytomegalovirus exposure and HLA in healthy donors. As for the study in general: Early released data had roughly 81 million unique TCRs, all coming from HLA-typed donors.

Study results and caveats: In a later analysis, HLA-C alleles had the fewest associated TCRs, DRB1 alleles the most. In a later analysis, common viral pathogens appeared linked to several of the most significant clusters.

Comment on this clone: As yet, its antigen is unknown.

Amplification used 60 Vbeta primers and 13 Jbeta primers. Clones were read by immunoSEQ multiplex PCR, and TCRdb kept only the in-frame ones, dropping some. The data contain some 180,000 clones, 79% of them singletons. Germline V gene sequence: CDR1 SGHAT, CDR2 FQNNGV. V lost 2 bases, J lost 2 bases, and 9 bases stayed unmatched. The CDR3 length is 17 residues. V and J are TRBV11-2 and TRBJ2-3; 8 nucleotides agree with TRBD1. The sequence came from a woman younger than 45 in good health and CMV-seropositive. Sequenced input: PBMCs. The CDR3 spells CASSLISGGESTDTQYF. DNA of the CDR3: TGTGCCAGCAGCTTAATTTCAGGGGGCGAATCCACAGATACGCAGTATTTT.